These T cell receptor beta chains were read from a single sample in a study of cytomegalovirus exposure and HLA in healthy donors. The repertoire was sequenced with immunoSEQ multiplex PCR; TCRdb's copy has only in-frame clones and lacks some. The sample includes over 95,000 clones, 82% of them seen just once. The sequencing sample was made of PBMCs. Receptors originate from a woman younger than 35 in good health and CMV-seronegative. CDR3s include the opening cysteine and the closing phenylalanine or tryptophan.

>TRBV15|TRBJ1-2
CATSRGENYGYTF
>TRBV28|TRBJ2-7
CASSLFRLAIYEQYF
>TRBV19|TRBJ2-1
CASTTRGHNEQFF
>TRBV19|TRBJ2-7
CASSPSGSGTYEQYF
>TRBV18|TRBJ2-7
CASSPPTASGSFYEQYF
>TRBV15|TRBJ2-1
CATSRDPGTEINEQFF
>TRBV28|TRBJ1-2
CASSLARNYGYTF
>TRBV4-2|TRBJ2-3
CASSPRTGELGTDTQYF
>TRBV12-5|TRBJ1-5
CASGLVLENQGVPYSNQPQHF
>TRBV27|TRBJ2-7
CASRSLERGTYEQYF
>TRBV30|TRBJ1-3
CAWSDGSPGNTIYF
>TRBV19|TRBJ1-2
CASSNDWGQGAGGYTF
>TRBV28|TRBJ1-4
CASSPPLRTENEKLFF
>TRBV28|TRBJ1-2
CASRSLNYGYTF
>TRBV25-1|TRBJ1-1
CASKDRGNTEAFF
>TRBV27|TRBJ2-6
CASRSRTGGSGANVLTF
>TRBV5-8|TRBJ2-3
CASSLAAGTSTDTQYF
>TRBV11-3|TRBJ2-5
CASSLVTGVRETQYF
>TRBV13|TRBJ1-1
CASSPQQGMNTEAFF
>TRBV7-6|TRBJ2-1
CASSPRTSGFNEQFF
>TRBV6-1|TRBJ2-3
CASSELWEGQGNTDTQYF
>TRBV5-1|TRBJ2-3
CASSLETRDTDTQYF
>TRBV5-1|TRBJ1-1
CASRAGQVNTEAFF
>TRBV6-1|TRBJ2-2
CARSRDRGAGELFF
>TRBV2|TRBJ1-3
CASTTGNSGNTIYF
>TRBV19|TRBJ2-7
CASSINPGRYEQYF
>TRBV6-6|TRBJ2-3
CASSYRAGRTDTQYF
>TRBV7-2|TRBJ1-2
CASSLSVFYGYTF
>TRBV2|TRBJ1-5
CASSDRRADQPQHF
>TRBV9|TRBJ2-3
CASRKTSSTDTQYF
>TRBV5-1|TRBJ2-3
CASSLETGSPDTQYF
>TRBV7-2|TRBJ1-1
CASRVDIYREAFF
>TRBV7-9|TRBJ1-2
CASSFPVLTAVRGYTF
>TRBV11-3|TRBJ1-2
CASSSGTRASGYTF
>TRBV18|TRBJ1-5
CASSPEMDQPQHF
>TRBV7-6|TRBJ2-2
CASRHTGGAGTGELFF
>TRBV7-2|TRBJ2-2
CASSLERGGTGELFF
>TRBV27|TRBJ2-1
CASSSPGVYNEQFF
>TRBV30|TRBJ1-2
CAWSKGQGGYYGYTF
>TRBV5-1|TRBJ2-2
CASSLEGQGSWTGELFF
>TRBV28|TRBJ2-7
CASSLQGLTYEQYF
>TRBV25-1|TRBJ1-2
CASSEGWAGGYYGYTF
>TRBV6-5|TRBJ1-3
CASSPSQGMNTIYF
>TRBV28|TRBJ2-5
CASSSPTWYQETQYF
>TRBV9|TRBJ2-1
CASSSHLGGGGPVYNEQFF
>TRBV19|TRBJ1-4
CASRDMGQSNEKLFF